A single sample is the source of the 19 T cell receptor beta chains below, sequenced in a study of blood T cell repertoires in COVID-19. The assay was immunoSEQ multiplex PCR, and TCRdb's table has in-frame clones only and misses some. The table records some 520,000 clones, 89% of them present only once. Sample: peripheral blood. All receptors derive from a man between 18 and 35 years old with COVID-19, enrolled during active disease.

The CDR3 is CASSLTSGGAPGDTQYF. The CDR3 nucleotides are TGCGCCAGCAGCTTAACAAGCGGGGGCGCTCCAGGTGATACGCAGTATTTT. The chain couples TRBV5-1 to TRBJ2-3, with 8 bases lining up with TRBD2. V lost 2 bases and J lost 6; bases outside the gene matches: 14. Germline loops: CDR1 SGHRS, CDR2 YFSETQ. CDR3 size: 17 residues.

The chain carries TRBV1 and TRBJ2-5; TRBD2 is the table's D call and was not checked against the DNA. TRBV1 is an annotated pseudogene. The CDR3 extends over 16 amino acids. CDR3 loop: CTSSQDTGGQKETQYF. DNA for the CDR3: TGCACCAGCAGCCAAGATACGGGGGGGCAGAAAGAGACCCAGTACTTC.

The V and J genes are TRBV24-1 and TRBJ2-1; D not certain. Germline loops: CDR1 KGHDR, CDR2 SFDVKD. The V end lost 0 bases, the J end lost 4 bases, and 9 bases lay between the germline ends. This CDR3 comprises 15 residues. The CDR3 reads CATSDLEAAYNEQFF. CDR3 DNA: TGTGCCACCAGTGATTTGGAGGCGGCTTACAATGAGCAGTTCTTC.

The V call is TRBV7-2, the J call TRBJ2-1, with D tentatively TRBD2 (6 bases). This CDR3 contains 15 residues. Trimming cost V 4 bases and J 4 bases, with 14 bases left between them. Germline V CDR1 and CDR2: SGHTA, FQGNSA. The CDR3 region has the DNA TGTGCCAGCAGCTACACCGGGACTTTTTACAATGAGCAGTTCTTC. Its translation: CASSYTGTFYNEQFF.

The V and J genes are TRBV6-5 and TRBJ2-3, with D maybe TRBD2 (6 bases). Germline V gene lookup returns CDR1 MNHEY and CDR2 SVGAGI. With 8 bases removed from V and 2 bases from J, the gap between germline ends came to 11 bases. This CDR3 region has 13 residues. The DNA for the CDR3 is TGTGCCAGCCGCGCGGGATTCACAGATACGCAGTATTTT. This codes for CASRAGFTDTQYF.

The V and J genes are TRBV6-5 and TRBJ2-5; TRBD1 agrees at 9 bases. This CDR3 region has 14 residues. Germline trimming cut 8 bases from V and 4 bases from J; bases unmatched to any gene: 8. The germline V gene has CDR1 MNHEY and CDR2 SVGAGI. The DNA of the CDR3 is TGTGCCAGCGGAACGGACAGGGGAAGAGAGACCCAGTACTTC. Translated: CASGTDRGRETQYF.

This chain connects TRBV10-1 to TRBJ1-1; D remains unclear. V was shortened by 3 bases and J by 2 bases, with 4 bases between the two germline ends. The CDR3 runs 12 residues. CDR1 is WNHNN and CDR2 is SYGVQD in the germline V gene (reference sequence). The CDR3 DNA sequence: TGCGCCAGCAGTGACTTTAACACTGAAGCTTTCTTT. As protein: CASSDFNTEAFF.

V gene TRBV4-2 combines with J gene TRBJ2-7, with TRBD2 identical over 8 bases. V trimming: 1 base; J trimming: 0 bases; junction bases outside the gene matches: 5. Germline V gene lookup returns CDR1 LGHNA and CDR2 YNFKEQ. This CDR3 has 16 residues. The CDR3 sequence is CASSQAGTRSSYEQYF. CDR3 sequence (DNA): TGTGCCAGCAGCCAAGCCGGGACTAGAAGCTCCTACGAGCAGTACTTC.

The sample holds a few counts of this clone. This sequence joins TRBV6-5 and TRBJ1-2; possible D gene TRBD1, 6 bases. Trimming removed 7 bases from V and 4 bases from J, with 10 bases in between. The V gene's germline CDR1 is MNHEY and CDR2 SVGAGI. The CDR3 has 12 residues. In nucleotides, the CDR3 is TGTGCCAGCAACCCAGGGGTCTATGGCTACACCTTC. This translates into CASNPGVYGYTF.

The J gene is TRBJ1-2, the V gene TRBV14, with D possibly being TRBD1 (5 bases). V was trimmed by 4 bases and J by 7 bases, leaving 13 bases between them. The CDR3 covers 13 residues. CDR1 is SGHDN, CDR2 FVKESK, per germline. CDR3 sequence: CASSPRGGFGYTF. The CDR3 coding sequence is TGTGCCAGCAGCCCGCGCGGGGGTTTTGGCTACACCTTC.

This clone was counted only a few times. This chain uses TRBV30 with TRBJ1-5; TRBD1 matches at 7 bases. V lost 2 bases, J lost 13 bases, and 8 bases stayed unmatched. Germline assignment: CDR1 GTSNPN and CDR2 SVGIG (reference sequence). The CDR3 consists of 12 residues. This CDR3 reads CAWSRQTGHQHF. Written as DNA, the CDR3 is TGTGCCTGGAGTCGCCAGACAGGGCATCAGCATTTT.

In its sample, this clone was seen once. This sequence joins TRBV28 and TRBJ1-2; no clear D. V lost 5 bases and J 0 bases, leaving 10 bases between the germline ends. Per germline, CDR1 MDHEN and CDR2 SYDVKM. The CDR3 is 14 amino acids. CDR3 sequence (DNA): TGTGCCAGCAGTACCGGAGGGTCTAACTATGGCTACACCTTC. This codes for CASSTGGSNYGYTF.

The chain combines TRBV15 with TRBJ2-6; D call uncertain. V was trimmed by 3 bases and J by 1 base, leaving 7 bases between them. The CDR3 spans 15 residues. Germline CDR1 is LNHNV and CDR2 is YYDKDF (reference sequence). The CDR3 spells CATSSDTSGANVLTF. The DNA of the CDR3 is TGTGCCACCAGCAGCGATACATCTGGGGCCAACGTCCTGACTTTC.

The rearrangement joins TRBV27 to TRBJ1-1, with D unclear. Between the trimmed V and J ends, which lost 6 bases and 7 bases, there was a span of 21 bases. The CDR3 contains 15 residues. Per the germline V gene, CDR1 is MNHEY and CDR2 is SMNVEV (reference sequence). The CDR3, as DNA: TGTGCCAGCAGCCCGATACTACCCGGGGTCGGTGAAGCTTTCTTT. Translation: CASSPILPGVGEAFF.

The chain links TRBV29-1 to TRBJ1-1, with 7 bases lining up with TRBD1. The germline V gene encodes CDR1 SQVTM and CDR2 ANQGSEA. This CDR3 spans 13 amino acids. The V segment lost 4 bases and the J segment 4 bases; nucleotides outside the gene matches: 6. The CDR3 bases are TGCAGCGTTGGACAGGGTTGGTTCACTGAAGCTTTCTTT. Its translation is CSVGQGWFTEAFF.

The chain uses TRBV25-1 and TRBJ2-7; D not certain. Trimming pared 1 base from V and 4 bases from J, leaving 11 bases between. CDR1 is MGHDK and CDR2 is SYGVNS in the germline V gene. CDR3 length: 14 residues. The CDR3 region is CASSEFGAGYEQYF. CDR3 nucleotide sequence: TGTGCCAGCAGTGAATTCGGTGCAGGATACGAGCAGTACTTC.

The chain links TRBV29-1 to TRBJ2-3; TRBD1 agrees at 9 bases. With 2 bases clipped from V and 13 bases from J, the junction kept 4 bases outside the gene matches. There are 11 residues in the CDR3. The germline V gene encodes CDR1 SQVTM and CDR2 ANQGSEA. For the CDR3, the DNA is TGCAGCGTTGAACGGGACAGGGTTAAGTATTTT. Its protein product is CSVERDRVKYF.

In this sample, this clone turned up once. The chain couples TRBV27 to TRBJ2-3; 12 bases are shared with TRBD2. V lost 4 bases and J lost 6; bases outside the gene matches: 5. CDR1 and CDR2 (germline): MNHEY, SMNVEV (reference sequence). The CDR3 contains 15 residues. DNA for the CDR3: TGTGCCAGCAGTTCCCTAGCGGGGGGGCGGGATACGCAGTATTTT. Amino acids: CASSSLAGGRDTQYF.

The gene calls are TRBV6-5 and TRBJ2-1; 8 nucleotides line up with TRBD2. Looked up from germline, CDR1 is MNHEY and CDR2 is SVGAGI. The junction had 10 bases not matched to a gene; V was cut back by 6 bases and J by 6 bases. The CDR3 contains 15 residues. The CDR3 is CASRRGGSGLNEQFF. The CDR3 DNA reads TGTGCCAGCAGACGCGGGGGGAGCGGCCTCAATGAGCAGTTCTTC.